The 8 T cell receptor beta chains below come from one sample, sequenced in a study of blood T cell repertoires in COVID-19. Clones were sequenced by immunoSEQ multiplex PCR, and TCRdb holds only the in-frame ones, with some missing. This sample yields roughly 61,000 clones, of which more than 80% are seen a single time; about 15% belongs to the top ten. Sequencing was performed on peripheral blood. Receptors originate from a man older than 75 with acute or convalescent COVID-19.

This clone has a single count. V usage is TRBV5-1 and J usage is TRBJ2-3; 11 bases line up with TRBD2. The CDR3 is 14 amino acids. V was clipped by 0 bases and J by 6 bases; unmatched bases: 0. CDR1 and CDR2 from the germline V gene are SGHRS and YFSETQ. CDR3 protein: CASSLGLAGDTQYF. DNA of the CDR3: TGCGCCAGCAGCTTGGGACTAGCGGGGGATACGCAGTATTTT. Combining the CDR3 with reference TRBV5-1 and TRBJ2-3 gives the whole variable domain KAGVTQTPRYLIKTRGQQVTLSCSPISGHRSVSWYQQTPGQGLQFLFEYFSETQRNKGNFPGRFSGRQFSNSRSEMNVSTLELGDSALYLCASSLGLAGDTQYFGPGTRLTVL.

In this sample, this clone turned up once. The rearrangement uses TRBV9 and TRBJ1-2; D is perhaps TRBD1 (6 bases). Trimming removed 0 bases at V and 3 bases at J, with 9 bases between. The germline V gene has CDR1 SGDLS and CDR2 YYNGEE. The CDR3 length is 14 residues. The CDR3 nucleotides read TGTGCCAGCAGCGTAGAAGGGGGTGACTATGGCTACACCTTC. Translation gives CASSVEGGDYGYTF.

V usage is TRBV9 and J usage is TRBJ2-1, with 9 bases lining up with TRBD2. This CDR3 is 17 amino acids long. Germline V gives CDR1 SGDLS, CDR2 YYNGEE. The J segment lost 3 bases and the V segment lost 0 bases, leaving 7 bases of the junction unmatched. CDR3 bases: TGTGCCAGCAGCGTAGACCCGCGGGGGGGCTTCTACAATGAGCAGTTCTTC. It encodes CASSVDPRGGFYNEQFF.

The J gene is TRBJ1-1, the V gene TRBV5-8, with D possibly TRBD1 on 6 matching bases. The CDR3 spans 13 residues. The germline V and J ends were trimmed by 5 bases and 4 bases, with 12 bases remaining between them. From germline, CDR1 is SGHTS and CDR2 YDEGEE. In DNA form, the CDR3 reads TGTGCCAGCAGGATTACAGGGCCCACTGAAGCTTTCTTT. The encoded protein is CASRITGPTEAFF.

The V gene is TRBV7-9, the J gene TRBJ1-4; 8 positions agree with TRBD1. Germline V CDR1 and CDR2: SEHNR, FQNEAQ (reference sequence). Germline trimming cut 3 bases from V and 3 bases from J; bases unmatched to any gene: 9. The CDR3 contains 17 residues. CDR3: CASSFGQGKGSNEKLFF. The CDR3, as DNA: TGTGCCAGCAGCTTTGGACAGGGAAAGGGGTCTAATGAAAAACTGTTTTTT.

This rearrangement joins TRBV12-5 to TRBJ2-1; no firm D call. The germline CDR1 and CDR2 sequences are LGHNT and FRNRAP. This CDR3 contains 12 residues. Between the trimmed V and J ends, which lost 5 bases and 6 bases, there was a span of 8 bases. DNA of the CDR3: TGTGCTAGTGGTCCTGATAGCAATGAGCAGTTCTTC. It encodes CASGPDSNEQFF.

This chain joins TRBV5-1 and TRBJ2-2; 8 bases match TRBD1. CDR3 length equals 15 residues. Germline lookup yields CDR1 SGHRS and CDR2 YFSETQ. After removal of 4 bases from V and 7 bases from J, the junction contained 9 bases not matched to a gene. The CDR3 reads CASSPAGGTDGELFF. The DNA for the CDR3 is TGCGCCAGCAGCCCGGCAGGGGGCACCGACGGGGAGCTGTTTTTT. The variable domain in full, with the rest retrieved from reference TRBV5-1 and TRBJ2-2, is KAGVTQTPRYLIKTRGQQVTLSCSPISGHRSVSWYQQTPGQGLQFLFEYFSETQRNKGNFPGRFSGRQFSNSRSEMNVSTLELGDSALYLCASSPAGGTDGELFFGEGSRLTVL.

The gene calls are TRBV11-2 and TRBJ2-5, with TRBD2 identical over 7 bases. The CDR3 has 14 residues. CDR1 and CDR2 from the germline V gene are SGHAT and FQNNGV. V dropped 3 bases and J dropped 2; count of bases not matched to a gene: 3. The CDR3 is CASSFWRGQETQYF. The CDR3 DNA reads TGTGCCAGCAGCTTTTGGCGGGGGCAAGAGACCCAGTACTTC.